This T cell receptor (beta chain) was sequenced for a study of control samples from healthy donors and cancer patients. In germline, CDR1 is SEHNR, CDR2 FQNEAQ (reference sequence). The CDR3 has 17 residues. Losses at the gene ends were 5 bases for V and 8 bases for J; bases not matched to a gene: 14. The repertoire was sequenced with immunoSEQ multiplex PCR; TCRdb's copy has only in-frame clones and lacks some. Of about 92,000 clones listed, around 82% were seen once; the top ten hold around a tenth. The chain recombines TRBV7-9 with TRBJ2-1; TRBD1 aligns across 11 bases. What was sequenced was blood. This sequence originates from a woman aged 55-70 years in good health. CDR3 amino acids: CASSPSPDRGPWHEQFF. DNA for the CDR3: TGTGCCAGCAGCCCCTCCCCGGACAGGGGGCCTTGGCATGAGCAGTTCTTC.